This T cell receptor beta chain is drawn from a study of T cells in Graves' hyperthyroidism and ophthalmopathy. The length of the CDR3 is 12 residues. The V gene lost 5 bases and the J gene lost 10 bases, with 9 bases spanning the gap. Diagnosing involved the use of clinical symptoms, serum thyroxine and TRAb, thyroid ultrasound and orbital computed tomography. Findings and limits, study-wide: The blood repertoire included most of the expanded thyroid clonotypes above 0.001.

In this sample, this clonotype turned up many times. Antigen unknown. From RNA transcripts, TCR beta CDR3 regions were amplified. First-round RT-PCR targeting the TCR CDR3 was performed with the HTBI primer set. TCRdb passed the multiplex PCR reads through MiXCR, listing each CDR3 protein once. The table records about 620,000 distinct CDR3 sequences, about 16% of them present only once. V gene TRBV12-3 or TRBV12-4 combines with J gene TRBJ1-6, with D hard to call. The TCR originated in a woman younger than 45 with Graves' hyperthyroidism. The sequenced material came from blood. CDR3 protein: CASSILLSPLHF. The CDR3 nucleotides are TGTGCCAGCAGTATTTTACTCTCACCCCTCCACTTT.